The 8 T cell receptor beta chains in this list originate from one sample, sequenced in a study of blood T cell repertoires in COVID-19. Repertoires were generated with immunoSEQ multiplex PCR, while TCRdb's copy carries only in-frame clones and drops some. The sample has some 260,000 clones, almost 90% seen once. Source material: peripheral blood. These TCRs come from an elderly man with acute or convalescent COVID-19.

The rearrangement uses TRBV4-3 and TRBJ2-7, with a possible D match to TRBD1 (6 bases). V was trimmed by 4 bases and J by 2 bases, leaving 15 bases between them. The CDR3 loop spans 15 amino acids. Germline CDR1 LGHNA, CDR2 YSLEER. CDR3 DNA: TGCGCCAGCAGCCGCGCCTCGGGACAAGCCTACGAGCAGTACTTC. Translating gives CASSRASGQAYEQYF.

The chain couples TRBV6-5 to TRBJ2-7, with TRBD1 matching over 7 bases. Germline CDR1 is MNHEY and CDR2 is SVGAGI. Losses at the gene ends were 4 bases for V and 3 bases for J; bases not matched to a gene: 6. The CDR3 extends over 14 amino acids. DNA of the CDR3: TGTGCCAGCAGTTCAGGGACAGTTGACTACGAGCAGTACTTC. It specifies CASSSGTVDYEQYF.

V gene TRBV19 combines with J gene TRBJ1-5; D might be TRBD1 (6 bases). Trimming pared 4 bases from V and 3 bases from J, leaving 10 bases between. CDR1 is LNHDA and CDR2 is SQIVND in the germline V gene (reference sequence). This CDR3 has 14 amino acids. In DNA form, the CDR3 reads TGTGCCAGTAGTAGCACAGGGAACAATCAGCCCCAGCATTTT. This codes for CASSSTGNNQPQHF.

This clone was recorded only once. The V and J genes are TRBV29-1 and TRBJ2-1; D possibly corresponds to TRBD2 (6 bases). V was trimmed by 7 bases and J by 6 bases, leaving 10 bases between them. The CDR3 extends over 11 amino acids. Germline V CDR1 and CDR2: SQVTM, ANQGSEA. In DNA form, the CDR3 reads TGCAGCGGATCCGGGAGCAATGAGCAGTTCTTC. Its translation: CSGSGSNEQFF.

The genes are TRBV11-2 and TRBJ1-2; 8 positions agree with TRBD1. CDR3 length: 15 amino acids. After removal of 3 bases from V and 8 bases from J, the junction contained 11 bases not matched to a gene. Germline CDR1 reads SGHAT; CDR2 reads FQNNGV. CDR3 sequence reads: CASSLPLTGAGGYTF. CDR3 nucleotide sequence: TGTGCCAGCAGCTTGCCGCTGACAGGGGCAGGAGGCTACACCTTC.

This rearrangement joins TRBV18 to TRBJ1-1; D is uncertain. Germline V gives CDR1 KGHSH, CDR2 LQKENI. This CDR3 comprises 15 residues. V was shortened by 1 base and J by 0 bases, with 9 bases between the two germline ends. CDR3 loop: CASSPLGVMNTEAFF. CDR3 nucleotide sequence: TGTGCCAGCTCACCACTCGGGGTGATGAACACTGAAGCTTTCTTT.

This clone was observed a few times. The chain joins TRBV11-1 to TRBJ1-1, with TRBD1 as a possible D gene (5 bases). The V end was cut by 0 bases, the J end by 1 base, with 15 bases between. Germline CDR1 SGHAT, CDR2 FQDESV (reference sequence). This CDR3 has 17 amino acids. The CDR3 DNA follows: TGTGCCAGCAGCTTAGCTGGACGCAGGGCAGAGAACACTGAAGCTTTCTTT. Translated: CASSLAGRRAENTEAFF.

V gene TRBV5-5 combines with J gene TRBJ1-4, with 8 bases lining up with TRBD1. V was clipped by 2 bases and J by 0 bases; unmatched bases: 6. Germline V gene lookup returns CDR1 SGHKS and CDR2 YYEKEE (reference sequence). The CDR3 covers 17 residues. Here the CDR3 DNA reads TGTGCCAGCAGCTTAATGGGACAGGCCTCAACTAATGAAAAACTGTTTTTT. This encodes CASSLMGQASTNEKLFF. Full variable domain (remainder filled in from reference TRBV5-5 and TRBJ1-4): DAGVTQSPTHLIKTRGQQVTLRCSPISGHKSVSWYQQVLGQGPQFIFQYYEKEERGRGNFPDRFSARQFPNYSSELNVNALLLGDSALYLCASSLMGQASTNEKLFFGSGTQLSVL.